These 20 T cell receptor beta chains were all obtained from the same sample, sequenced in a study of T cell repertoires in aging, cancer and after chemotherapy. Peripheral blood genomic DNA, not sorted cells or RNA, was the template. TRB rearrangements spanning V, D and J were amplified using mixed TRB-A/B primers. TCRdb re-called the multiplex PCR reads through MiXCR, storing one row per CDR3 protein. The repertoire includes 7,500 or so distinct CDR3 sequences, 40% of them detected once, and under 15% sits in the top ten. Sequencing was carried out using blood. The source of these receptors is a human donor in good health.

This clonotype was picked up a small number of times. The rearrangement links TRBV11-2 to TRBJ1-3; D uncertain. Germline CDR1 and CDR2: SGHAT and FQNNGV. The V end was cut by 3 bases, the J end by 4 bases, with 10 bases between. This CDR3 has 14 amino acids. CDR3 region: CASSFVGMGNTIYF. The CDR3 DNA reads TGTGCCAGCAGCTTTGTAGGGATGGGAAACACCATATATTTT.

The gene calls are TRBV6-2 or TRBV6-3 and TRBJ1-3, with 7 bases that match TRBD1. The CDR3 spans 10 residues. The germline V gene has CDR1 MNHEY and CDR2 SVGEGT. The trim removed 6 bases at V and 16 bases at J, leaving 6 bases unmatched. CDR3 region: CASRRTGWYF. The CDR3 region has the DNA TGTGCCAGCAGAAGGACAGGCTGGTATTTT.

A remark on this clonotype: This may stem from a read error, because a much larger clone lies one nucleotide away. The chain combines TRBV29-1 with TRBJ1-2; 7 nucleotides line up with TRBD1. Losses at the gene ends were 6 bases for V and 7 bases for J; bases not matched to a gene: 11. From germline, CDR1 is SQVTM and CDR2 ANQGSEA. There are 13 residues in the CDR3. DNA of the CDR3: TGCAGCGTCCATGGGACAGAGTATCCTGGCTACACCTTC. Encoded protein: CSVHGTEYPGYTF.

V gene TRBV19 combines with J gene TRBJ2-7; D is possibly TRBD1 (7 bases). The CDR3 covers 12 residues. Between the trimmed V and J ends, which lost 3 bases and 7 bases, there was a span of 10 bases. Germline lookup yields CDR1 LNHDA and CDR2 SQIVND (reference sequence). The CDR3 loop is CASSMPGGEQYF. In DNA, the CDR3 is TGTGCCAGTAGTATGCCAGGGGGGGAGCAGTACTTC.

This chain uses TRBV7-2 with TRBJ2-5; D is possibly TRBD1 or TRBD2 (5 bases each). V lost 6 bases, J lost 7 bases, and 18 bases lay in between. CDR3 size: 14 residues. Germline V lookup: CDR1 SGHTA, CDR2 FQGNSA. CDR3 sequence (DNA): TGTGCCAGCAGTACCGGGACCTCGCTAAGGACCCAGTACTTC. It codes for CASSTGTSLRTQYF.

This rearrangement joins TRBV10-3 to TRBJ2-7; TRBD2 agrees at 12 bases. J gave up 2 bases and V 1 base, and 9 bases lay outside the gene matches. The CDR3 totals 18 residues. Germline loops: CDR1 ENHRY, CDR2 SYGVKD. CDR3 amino acids: CAISEFLRTSGATYEQYF. The DNA for the CDR3 is TGTGCCATCAGTGAGTTTTTAAGGACTAGCGGGGCTACCTACGAGCAGTACTTC.

As to this clonotype: One end of the junction fails to match germline, which may point to a read error. The rearrangement uses TRBV10-3 and TRBJ2-7, with a weak D call TRBD1 (6 bases). CDR3 size: 15 residues. Germline values: CDR1 ENHRY, CDR2 SYGVKD. The CDR3 region is CASSGPTGISYEQYF. CDR3 nucleotide sequence: TGCGCCAGCAGTGGGCCCACAGGGATCTCCTACGAGCAGTACTTC.

The chain links TRBV27 to TRBJ1-4; 9 bases are a match to TRBD1. Trimming took 4 bases from V and 8 from J; bases not matched to a gene: 8. This CDR3 has 15 residues. Germline V lookup: CDR1 MNHEY, CDR2 SMNVEV (reference sequence). The CDR3, as DNA: TGTGCCAGCAGTTCCGGGGACAGGGCGTACGAAAAACTGTTTTTT. Amino acids: CASSSGDRAYEKLFF.

This chain joins TRBV6-5 and TRBJ2-1, with 11 bases identical to TRBD1. The J segment lost 6 bases and the V segment lost 6 bases, leaving 4 bases of the junction unmatched. In germline, CDR1 is MNHEY, CDR2 SVGAGI. This CDR3 spans 14 amino acids. This CDR3 reads CASSRDRGGNEQFF. The CDR3 nucleotides read TGTGCCAGCAGCCGGGACAGGGGGGGCAATGAGCAGTTCTTC.

The chain joins TRBV6-5 to TRBJ2-5; the D call may be TRBD1 or TRBD2 (5 bases each). This CDR3 is 15 amino acids long. The V and J ends lost 5 bases and 0 bases respectively, with 13 bases between them. From germline, CDR1 is MNHEY and CDR2 SVGAGI. The CDR3 loop reads CASSRDRGHQETQYF. The CDR3 DNA reads TGTGCCAGCAGTCGGGACCGCGGACACCAAGAGACCCAGTACTTC.

The chain combines TRBV29-1 with TRBJ2-2; 8 positions match TRBD1. The CDR3 totals 16 residues. With V trimmed by 0 bases and J by 9 bases, 12 bases remained unmatched. In germline, CDR1 is SQVTM, CDR2 ANQGSEA. The chain's CDR3 is CSVEDWRTGRPRELFF. CDR3 sequence (DNA): TGCAGCGTTGAAGATTGGAGGACAGGGCGACCGAGGGAGCTGTTTTTT.

This chain joins TRBV7-2 and TRBJ2-5, with D possibly TRBD1 on 5 matching bases. This CDR3 spans 14 amino acids. Germline CDR1 is SGHTA and CDR2 is FQGNSA. V was clipped by 1 base and J by 7 bases, with 13 bases between them. The CDR3 here is CASSLEAGHSTQYF. The CDR3, as DNA: TGTGCCAGCAGCTTAGAGGCAGGACATTCGACCCAGTACTTC.

The rearrangement uses TRBV12-3 or TRBV12-4 and TRBJ1-2; unclear D gene. The V end was cut by 6 bases, the J end by 6 bases, with 17 bases between. The CDR3 loop spans 14 amino acids. The CDR3 loop reads CASSRRVGRDGYTF. CDR3 coding DNA: TGTGCCAGCAGCCGCCGCGTGGGGAGAGATGGCTACACCTTC.

This sequence joins TRBV4-1 and TRBJ1-4, with D uncertain. V was trimmed by 3 bases and J by 3 bases, leaving 17 bases between them. The CDR3 has 17 amino acids. Germline V gives CDR1 MGHRA, CDR2 YSYEKL. The CDR3 nucleotides read TGCGCCAGCAGCCATTCCCTCGGGCAGTCGCCTAATGAAAAACTGTTTTTT. It encodes CASSHSLGQSPNEKLFF.

The chain is built from TRBV19 and TRBJ2-7, with 11 positions matching TRBD2. The ends lost 5 bases at V and 0 bases at J; junction bases unmatched: 3. CDR3 length: 15 amino acids. Germline loops: CDR1 LNHDA, CDR2 SQIVND (reference sequence). The CDR3 region is CASSLTSGASYEQYF. The CDR3 DNA is TGTGCCAGTAGTCTGACTAGCGGGGCCTCCTACGAGCAGTACTTC. Looking up the rest from reference TRBV19 and TRBJ2-7 gives the full variable domain: DGGITQSPKYLFRKEGQNVTLSCEQNLNHDAMYWYRQDPGQGLRLIYYSQIVNDFQKGDIAEGYSVSREKKESFPLTVTSAQKNPTAFYLCASSLTSGASYEQYFGPGTRLTVT.

This clonotype was counted once. The chain uses TRBV4-2 and TRBJ2-3; D is undetermined. V lost 0 bases and J lost 0, with 10 bases in between. The V gene's germline CDR1 is LGHNA and CDR2 YNFKEQ. The CDR3 totals 16 residues. The CDR3 spells CASSQDVVGSTDTQYF. The CDR3, as DNA: TGTGCCAGCAGCCAAGATGTAGTCGGTAGCACAGATACGCAGTATTTT.

This clonotype appeared a single time. The gene calls are TRBV5-6 and TRBJ1-1; D remains unclear. CDR3 length: 13 residues. Germline V CDR1 and CDR2: SGHDT, YYEEEE. Trimming pared 1 base from V and 4 bases from J, leaving 8 bases between. The CDR3 nucleotides are TGTGCCAGCAGCTTGCCGAGGGTCACTGAAGCTTTCTTT. Its protein is CASSLPRVTEAFF.

The chain recombines TRBV29-1 with TRBJ2-3; 8 bases map to TRBD2. The trim removed 4 bases at V and 4 bases at J, leaving 4 bases unmatched. This CDR3 spans 13 amino acids. Germline lookup yields CDR1 SQVTM and CDR2 ANQGSEA. As DNA, the CDR3 is TGCAGCGTTGGTAAGACTAGCGCAGATACGCAGTATTTT. It translates to CSVGKTSADTQYF.

This clonotype turned up a few times. This rearrangement joins TRBV5-6 to TRBJ2-3; 9 nucleotides line up with TRBD2. Germline loops: CDR1 SGHDT, CDR2 YYEEEE. V was clipped by 2 bases and J by 2 bases; unmatched bases: 3. This CDR3 region has 15 residues. The CDR3 loop is CASSLAGGVTDTQYF. Here the CDR3 DNA reads TGTGCCAGCAGCTTAGCGGGGGGAGTCACAGATACGCAGTATTTT.

This chain links TRBV7-2 with TRBJ1-2; D ambiguous. The CDR3 has 14 residues. V gave up 1 base and J gave up 8 bases, with 14 bases separating them. Looked up from germline, CDR1 is SGHTA and CDR2 is FQGNSA. The CDR3 protein is CASSLGAEVGGYTF. CDR3 DNA: TGTGCCAGCAGCTTAGGGGCAGAGGTGGGGGGCTACACCTTC.